The clone carrying this T cell receptor (beta chain) was seen many times. Its antigen is not identified. TCRdb reanalysed the reads using MiXCR and keeps one entry per CDR3 protein. In the table there are a few hundred thousand distinct CDR3 sequences, about 34% of which are singletons. This entry belongs to a study of T cell repertoires in cytomegalovirus infection. About the research overall: From public TCR beta signatures came an indication of both CMV infection and matching HLA type. Study observations and caveats: The response measured ex vivo was dominated by TCR beta clonotypes (HLA-C-restricted and CMV-specific).

The CDR3 has 15 amino acids. Germline CDR1 SEHNR, CDR2 FQNEAQ (reference sequence). V trimming: 4 bases; J trimming: 5 bases; junction bases outside the gene matches: 10. The specimen comprised cultured PBMCs, sampled from culture after CMV antigen stimulation. The clonotype originates from a human donor in good health (CMV status not recorded). Some clones in this sample may be carry-over from other donors' samples. The chain carries TRBV7-9 and TRBJ2-7; 8 bases are shared with TRBD1. The CDR3 sequence: CASSYLTGVVDEQYF. The CDR3 nucleotides are TGTGCCAGCAGCTATTTGACAGGGGTTGTCGACGAGCAGTACTTC. Supplemented by reference TRBV7-9 and TRBJ2-7, the full variable domain reads DTGVSQNPRHKITKRGQNVTFRCDPISEHNRLYWYRQTLGQGPEFLTYFQNEAQLEKSRLLSDRFSAERPKGSFSTLEIQRTEQGDSAMYLCASSYLTGVVDEQYFGPGTRLTVT.